The 18 T cell receptor beta chains reported below all come from one sample, sequenced in a study of identical twins. TCRdb reprocessed the 5' RACE reads with MiXCR, giving one entry per CDR3 protein. The sample holds 500,000 or so distinct CDR3 sequences, approximately 22% seen once. These data also formed part of another study, on T cells expressing NK-cell markers.

Material: CD4+ T cells sorted from blood. These receptor sequences come from a young woman in good health.

The genes are TRBV6-5 and TRBJ2-6, with D possibly matching TRBD2 (5 bases). The CDR3 has 18 residues. CDR1 MNHEY and CDR2 SVGAGI come from the germline V gene. V lost 2 bases, J lost 0 bases, and 14 bases lay in between. CDR3 region: CASSYGVSGSSGANVLTF. CDR3 DNA sequence: TGTGCCAGCAGTTACGGGGTTTCGGGGTCCTCTGGGGCCAACGTCCTGACTTTC.

The genes are TRBV5-1 and TRBJ1-1, with D possibly matching TRBD1 (6 bases). From germline, CDR1 is SGHRS and CDR2 YFSETQ. Trimming cost V 2 bases and J 3 bases, with 11 bases left between them. CDR3 length: 14 residues. This chain's CDR3 is CASSLQGFDTEAFF. CDR3 in DNA: TGCGCCAGCAGCTTACAGGGTTTTGACACTGAAGCTTTCTTT.

This clonotype has more than one count but fewer than ten. The genes are TRBV6-2 or TRBV6-3 and TRBJ1-1; D call uncertain. Deletions cut 6 bases from V and 2 bases from J, with 10 bases between. CDR1 and CDR2 (germline): MNHEY, SVGEGT. The CDR3 extends over 13 amino acids. The CDR3 bases are TGTGCCAGCAGCAGGCAGATAAACACTGAAGCTTTCTTT. The encoded protein is CASSRQINTEAFF.

The rearrangement joins TRBV20-1 to TRBJ2-7, with 10 nucleotides matching TRBD1. Germline V lookup: CDR1 DFQATT, CDR2 SNEGSKA (reference sequence). The length of the CDR3 is 16 residues. Trimming removed 5 bases from V and 4 bases from J; junction bases left unmatched: 14. CDR3 coding DNA: TGCAGTGCTGCGGTGACCCCGACAGGGGGCTTGTACGAGCAGTACTTC. This translates into CSAAVTPTGGLYEQYF.

This clonotype has more than one count but fewer than ten. This chain uses TRBV7-9 with TRBJ2-1; 10 bases match TRBD2. This CDR3 contains 16 residues. Germline V gives CDR1 SEHNR, CDR2 FQNEAQ (reference sequence). The ends lost 2 bases at V and 6 bases at J; junction bases unmatched: 7. CDR3 sequence (DNA): TGTGCCAGCAGCTTAAATATCCGGACTAGCGGCAATGAGCAGTTCTTC. This sequence encodes CASSLNIRTSGNEQFF.

The V and J genes are TRBV4-3 and TRBJ2-3; D call uncertain. The V gene lost 1 base and the J gene lost 1 base, with 9 bases spanning the gap. Germline assignment: CDR1 LGHNA and CDR2 YSLEER. This CDR3 has 15 residues. For the CDR3, the DNA is TGCGCCAGCAGCCAAGCCGCCGGAGGCACAGATACGCAGTATTTT. Translating it yields CASSQAAGGTDTQYF.

The chain combines TRBV12-3 or TRBV12-4 with TRBJ2-1, with D possibly TRBD2 on 6 matching bases. The ends were cut back, 5 bases at V and 6 bases at J, with 11 bases in the middle. The CDR3 is 13 residues long. DNA for the CDR3: TGTGCCAGCAGTACCGGGACTTCCAATGAGCAGTTCTTC. Protein sequence: CASSTGTSNEQFF.

The sample holds a few counts of this clonotype. V and J are TRBV4-3 and TRBJ1-3; D not resolved. In germline, CDR1 is LGHNA, CDR2 YSLEER. Trimming removed 0 bases from V and 0 bases from J, with 6 bases in between. The CDR3 has 15 amino acids. The CDR3 DNA sequence: TGCGCCAGCAGCCAAGACAGGAGCTCTGGAAACACCATATATTTT. Translation: CASSQDRSSGNTIYF.

In its sample, this clonotype was seen once. A read error is possible here, since a much larger clone lies one base away. The chain recombines TRBV20-1 with TRBJ2-1; TRBD2 aligns across 8 bases. CDR1 is DFQATT and CDR2 is SNEGSKA in the germline V gene (reference sequence). This CDR3 comprises 15 residues. CDR3 nucleotides: TGCGGTGCTAGAGGGGGACTAGTTCGTAGGAATGAGCAGTTCTTC. Translating gives CGARGGLVRRNEQFF.

The CDR3 DNA reads TGTGCCAGCAGCCAGACACCTGCCTACGAGCAGTACTTC. This translates into CASSQTPAYEQYF. The chain employs TRBV14 and TRBJ2-7; D remains unclear. The CDR3 extends over 13 amino acids. V lost 3 bases, J lost 2 bases, and 8 bases lay in between. CDR1 and CDR2 (germline): SGHDN, FVKESK.

This clonotype appeared a few times. This chain connects TRBV29-1 to TRBJ1-1, with D perhaps TRBD1 (6 bases). The V gene's germline CDR1 is SQVTM and CDR2 ANQGSEA. CDR3 length: 10 residues. Deletions cut 6 bases from V and 11 bases from J, with 13 bases between. CDR3 nucleotide sequence: TGCAGCGTACAAACAGGGAAGGCTTTCTTT. Translating gives CSVQTGKAFF.

In its sample, this clonotype was seen a few times. The V and J genes are TRBV11-2 and TRBJ2-2; D not resolved. Germline-derived CDR1 and CDR2 are SGHAT and FQNNGV. Trimming shortened V by 0 bases and J by 5 bases, and 7 bases separated the two germline ends. The CDR3 runs 14 residues. The CDR3 sequence: CASSLESLTGELFF. DNA of the CDR3: TGTGCCAGCAGCTTAGAATCCCTAACCGGGGAGCTGTTTTTT.

The chain uses TRBV5-5 and TRBJ2-7; possibly TRBD1 for D (6 bases). CDR3 size: 15 residues. CDR1 is SGHKS and CDR2 is YYEKEE in the germline V gene (reference sequence). Trimming stripped 0 bases from V and 4 bases from J, with 14 bases between. CDR3 DNA sequence: TGTGCCAGCAGCTTGGAGGCAGGGGTATCGTACGAGCAGTACTTC. It codes for CASSLEAGVSYEQYF.

This chain links TRBV6-2 or TRBV6-3 with TRBJ2-4, with D unresolved. This CDR3 contains 17 residues. CDR1 and CDR2 from the germline V gene are MNHEY and SVGEGT. V lost 0 bases and J 0 bases, leaving 12 bases between the germline ends. Written as DNA, the CDR3 is TGTGCCAGCAGTTACTCAAATGATCGGCTAGCCAAAAACATTCAGTACTTC. It specifies CASSYSNDRLAKNIQYF.

The chain couples TRBV6-1 to TRBJ2-7; 8 nucleotides agree with TRBD1. Germline V gives CDR1 MNHNS, CDR2 SASEGT. The CDR3 loop spans 14 amino acids. V was pared by 7 bases and J by 3 bases, with 8 bases of the junction left unmatched. The CDR3 coding sequence is TGTGCCAGCAAGAAAGGGACAGGTTTCTACGAGCAGTACTTC. Amino acid sequence: CASKKGTGFYEQYF.

V gene TRBV5-1 combines with J gene TRBJ2-5; the D gene could be TRBD1 or TRBD2 (5 bases each). Trimming cost V 1 base and J 4 bases, with 23 bases left between them. Germline loops: CDR1 SGHRS, CDR2 YFSETQ. This CDR3 has 18 residues. The CDR3 spells CASSLFSGPAGAGETQYF. CDR3 sequence (DNA): TGCGCCAGCAGCTTGTTTTCAGGGCCGGCGGGCGCGGGAGAGACCCAGTACTTC.

This clonotype showed up just a few times. The rearrangement uses TRBV4-3 and TRBJ2-2; 7 bases are a match to TRBD1. Germline assignment: CDR1 LGHNA and CDR2 YSLEER. The junction had 5 bases not matched to a gene; V was cut back by 0 bases and J by 4 bases. The CDR3 has 16 residues. The CDR3 region has the DNA TGCGCCAGCAGCCAAGAATGGACAGGAAGCACCGGGGAGCTGTTTTTT. Amino acids: CASSQEWTGSTGELFF.

V gene TRBV29-1 combines with J gene TRBJ1-2; D is perhaps TRBD1 (5 bases). The germline gives CDR1 SQVTM, CDR2 ANQGSEA. Trimming cost V 3 bases and J 2 bases, with 10 bases left between them. The CDR3 runs 13 residues. The CDR3 bases are TGCAGCGTTGAGCGGACACCAAACTATGGCTACACCTTC. This translates into CSVERTPNYGYTF. Using reference TRBV29-1 and TRBJ1-2 for the parts outside the CDR3, the full variable domain is SAVISQKPSRDICQRGTSLTIQCQVDSQVTMMFWYRQQPGQSLTLIATANQGSEATYESGFVIDKFPISRPNLTFSTLTVSNMSPEDSSIYLCSVERTPNYGYTFGSGTRLTVV.